The 31 T cell receptor beta chains below all came from one sample that was sequenced in a study of shared clonotypes between healthy human individuals. The naive CD8 subset, CD45RO-negative cells positively selected for CCR7, excluded terminally differentiated effector memory CD45RA+ cells. Sequencing used immunoSEQ multiplex PCR; TCRdb keeps in-frame clones, though not all of them. The table has a few million clones, around 93% seen once. Sample: naive CD8+ T cells from PBMCs. The receptors were gathered from a man between 18 and 29 years old in good health. Some clones in this sample may be carry-over from other donors' samples.

The gene calls are TRBV27 and TRBJ2-7, with TRBD2 identical over 9 bases. The CDR3 is made up of 14 amino acids. The V and J ends lost 5 bases and 2 bases, in that order; junction bases with no gene match: 4. In germline, CDR1 is MNHEY, CDR2 SMNVEV (reference sequence). CDR3 in DNA: TGTGCCAGCAGTCAGCTAGCGGGAACCTACGAGCAGTACTTC. It specifies CASSQLAGTYEQYF.

This chain uses TRBV5-6 with TRBJ1-2; no clear D. From germline, CDR1 is SGHDT and CDR2 YYEEEE. Trimming took off 3 bases at V and 2 bases at J, with 14 bases between the two ends. The CDR3 has 15 residues. The CDR3 protein is CASSWREVPNYGYTF. CDR3 in DNA: TGTGCCAGCAGCTGGCGTGAGGTCCCCAACTATGGCTACACCTTC.

Regarding this clone: This CDR3 is also generated by other DNA sequences in the sample. This chain uses TRBV27 with TRBJ2-7, with 8 nucleotides matching TRBD2. The CDR3 runs 12 residues. V lost 8 bases and J lost 3; bases outside the gene matches: 3. Germline CDR1 MNHEY, CDR2 SMNVEV (reference sequence). The CDR3 DNA is TGTGCCAGCGGGGCGGGAGGCTACGAGCAGTACTTC. Translated, it gives CASGAGGYEQYF.

Of note for this clone: This sample also contains other DNA sequences that code for the same CDR3. The chain recombines TRBV5-5 with TRBJ2-7; D remains ambiguous. CDR3 size: 14 residues. Germline assignment: CDR1 SGHKS and CDR2 YYEKEE (reference sequence). The V end was cut by 1 base, the J end by 3 bases, with 11 bases between. CDR3 nucleotide sequence: TGTGCCAGCAGCTTGCGAGACACGCTCTACGAGCAGTACTTC. Residues: CASSLRDTLYEQYF.

J is TRBJ2-3 and V is TRBV7-9, with 9 bases aligning to TRBD2. The CDR3 is 16 residues long. With V trimmed by 5 bases and J by 4 bases, 10 bases remained unmatched. From germline, CDR1 is SEHNR and CDR2 FQNEAQ (reference sequence). CDR3 coding DNA: TGTGCCAGCAGCCCTCCTAGCGGGATGGTAGCAGATACGCAGTATTTT. Translated, it gives CASSPPSGMVADTQYF.

Points on this clone: The sample contains more than one DNA sequence encoding this CDR3. The chain is built from TRBV15 and TRBJ2-7, with a weak D call TRBD1 (6 bases). V lost 5 bases and J lost 4, with 12 bases in between. Looked up from germline, CDR1 is LNHNV and CDR2 is YYDKDF (reference sequence). CDR3 length: 13 amino acids. The CDR3, as DNA: TGTGCCACCAGCTCCGGGACAAATTACGAGCAGTACTTC. This gives the protein CATSSGTNYEQYF.

This clone has more than one count but fewer than ten. The chain has TRBV4-3 and TRBJ1-1, with D possibly being TRBD1 (5 bases). The CDR3 length is 14 residues. The ends were cut back, 4 bases at V and 3 bases at J, with 12 bases in the middle. Germline CDR1 is LGHNA and CDR2 is YSLEER. Here the CDR3 DNA reads TGCGCCAGCAGCCTCCACCTGGGGGACACTGAAGCTTTCTTT. This translates into CASSLHLGDTEAFF.

The gene calls are TRBV21-1 and TRBJ2-7; the DNA was not compared with TRBD2, the D call given in the table. TRBV21-1 is a listed pseudogene. This CDR3 contains 12 residues. The CDR3 nucleotides are TGTGCCAGCAGCAAAACTACCTACGAGCAGTACTTC. Protein product: CASSKTTYEQYF.

The V and J genes are TRBV27 and TRBJ1-5; D remains ambiguous. This CDR3 comprises 11 residues. Trimming pared 5 bases from V and 6 bases from J, leaving 5 bases between. Germline V lookup: CDR1 MNHEY, CDR2 SMNVEV (reference sequence). The CDR3, as DNA: TGTGCCAGCAGTCCTGGTCAGCCCCAGCATTTT. Translated: CASSPGQPQHF.

This chain connects TRBV5-6 to TRBJ1-2, with D unclear. V lost 0 bases to trimming and J lost 5 bases, with 5 bases between them. This CDR3 is built from 12 residues. Germline V gene lookup returns CDR1 SGHDT and CDR2 YYEEEE. CDR3 amino acids: CASSLAPYGYTF. The DNA for the CDR3 is TGTGCCAGCAGCTTGGCTCCTTATGGCTACACCTTC.

The V and J genes are TRBV10-3 and TRBJ2-1; D is undetermined. The V and J ends lost 0 bases and 2 bases respectively, with 11 bases between them. Germline CDR1 is ENHRY and CDR2 is SYGVKD. This CDR3 spans 16 amino acids. The CDR3 DNA follows: TGTGCCATCAGTGAGTCGAACACAATGGCCTACAATGAGCAGTTCTTC. It is translated as CAISESNTMAYNEQFF.

This rearrangement joins TRBV11-2 to TRBJ2-7; maybe TRBD1 (6 bases). V was clipped by 5 bases and J by 1 base, with 18 bases between them. The germline CDR1 and CDR2 sequences are SGHAT and FQNNGV. The CDR3 runs to 16 residues. CDR3 in amino acids: CASSPPPQGISYEQYF. In nucleotides, the CDR3 is TGTGCCAGCAGCCCCCCGCCGCAGGGGATTTCCTACGAGCAGTACTTC.

The CDR3 sequence is CASSLAMNPMGTGEQFF. The CDR3 nucleotides are TGCGCCAGCAGCTTGGCAATGAATCCGATGGGGACGGGTGAGCAGTTCTTC. The chain is built from TRBV5-1 and TRBJ2-1; perhaps D is TRBD1 or TRBD2 (5 bases each). CDR3 size: 17 residues. Trimming cost V 0 bases and J 9 bases, with 22 bases left between them. CDR1 and CDR2 from the germline V gene are SGHRS and YFSETQ.

About this clone itself: The sample has other DNA sequences that encode this CDR3 too. The J gene is TRBJ2-3, the V gene TRBV25-1, with D unresolved. V lost 8 bases and J lost 2, with 2 bases in between. The CDR3 length is 10 residues. Per the germline V gene, CDR1 is MGHDK and CDR2 is SYGVNS. The CDR3: CASSTDTQYF. The CDR3 DNA reads TGTGCCAGCTCCACAGATACGCAGTATTTT.

This chain joins TRBV19 and TRBJ2-6; D is uncertain. With 5 bases removed from V and 2 bases from J, the gap between germline ends came to 10 bases. The CDR3 runs 15 residues. Germline CDR1 is LNHDA and CDR2 is SQIVND (reference sequence). This CDR3 reads CASSLSRAGANVLTF. Written as DNA, the CDR3 is TGTGCCAGTAGTTTAAGTAGAGCTGGGGCCAACGTCCTGACTTTC.

This clone occurred a few times. The J gene is TRBJ1-5, the V gene TRBV30; no firm D call. The CDR3 consists of 13 residues. Germline V gene lookup returns CDR1 GTSNPN and CDR2 SVGIG (reference sequence). V shed 0 bases and J shed 4 bases, with 7 bases lying between them. The CDR3: CAWSVKGNQPQHF. The DNA for the CDR3 is TGTGCCTGGAGTGTGAAAGGGAATCAGCCCCAGCATTTT.

The chain employs TRBV13 and TRBJ2-7, with D perhaps being TRBD1 or TRBD2 (5 bases each). Germline V gives CDR1 PRHDT, CDR2 FYEKMQ (reference sequence). V was cut by 5 bases and J by 2 bases, with 13 bases left in between. There are 14 residues in the CDR3. The CDR3 protein is CASSPRDVAYEQYF. The CDR3 DNA follows: TGTGCCAGCAGCCCCCGGGACGTTGCCTACGAGCAGTACTTC.

The V and J genes are TRBV6-1 and TRBJ2-7; D is ambiguous. Per germline, CDR1 MNHNS and CDR2 SASEGT. This CDR3 is 16 amino acids long. V was shortened by 0 bases and J by 2 bases, with 14 bases between the two germline ends. The CDR3 sequence: CASSEAWSSPTYEQYF. DNA for the CDR3: TGTGCCAGCAGTGAAGCTTGGAGCTCTCCGACCTACGAGCAGTACTTC.

CDR3 loop: CASEGLANEQFF. CDR3 nucleotides: TGTGCCAGCGAGGGGCTAGCGAATGAGCAGTTCTTC. The rearrangement links TRBV27 to TRBJ2-1; TRBD2 might be the D (6 bases). V was pared by 8 bases and J by 7 bases, with 12 bases between. CDR1 is MNHEY, CDR2 SMNVEV, per germline (reference sequence). The CDR3 contains 12 residues.

The chain carries TRBV19 and TRBJ2-7, with a tentative D call TRBD2 (6 bases). CDR1 is LNHDA and CDR2 is SQIVND in the germline V gene (reference sequence). The V gene lost 0 bases and the J gene lost 5 bases, with 17 bases spanning the gap. The CDR3 totals 16 residues. In DNA form, the CDR3 reads TGTGCCAGTAGTATAGATCGGGCTCCGGGGGTAAACGAGCAGTACTTC. This sequence encodes CASSIDRAPGVNEQYF. The full variable domain, rest sourced from reference TRBV19 and TRBJ2-7, is DGGITQSPKYLFRKEGQNVTLSCEQNLNHDAMYWYRQDPGQGLRLIYYSQIVNDFQKGDIAEGYSVSREKKESFPLTVTSAQKNPTAFYLCASSIDRAPGVNEQYFGPGTRLTVT.

V is TRBV27 and J is TRBJ2-7; possible D gene TRBD2, 6 bases. The germline V gene encodes CDR1 MNHEY and CDR2 SMNVEV (reference sequence). Trimming took 8 bases from V and 3 from J, leaving 17 bases between them. This CDR3 is 14 amino acids long. The chain's CDR3 is CASRWAGGNYEQYF. The CDR3 DNA sequence: TGTGCCAGCCGCTGGGCGGGCGGGAACTACGAGCAGTACTTC.

The V call is TRBV5-6, the J call TRBJ2-7; TRBD2 might be the D (6 bases). The length of the CDR3 is 13 residues. Per germline, CDR1 SGHDT and CDR2 YYEEEE. V dropped 4 bases and J dropped 5 bases, with 13 bases sitting between them. The CDR3 sequence: CASSQGGLHEQYF. The CDR3 bases are TGTGCCAGCAGCCAGGGAGGCTTGCACGAGCAGTACTTC.

J is TRBJ1-3 and V is TRBV9, with D unresolved. The CDR3 runs 16 residues. V lost 3 bases and J lost 0, with 13 bases in between. Looked up from germline, CDR1 is SGDLS and CDR2 is YYNGEE. CDR3 bases: TGTGCCAGCAGCGCTTCGGACGGCTACTCTGGAAACACCATATATTTT. Its translation: CASSASDGYSGNTIYF.

To note about this clone: Other DNA sequences in the same sample also yield this CDR3. The chain recombines TRBV27 with TRBJ1-2; TRBD1 matches at 11 bases. Trimming took 4 bases from V and 7 from J; bases not matched to a gene: 2. There are 13 residues in the CDR3. Looked up from germline, CDR1 is MNHEY and CDR2 is SMNVEV (reference sequence). This CDR3 is CASSSGTGGGYTF. In nucleotides, the CDR3 is TGTGCCAGCAGTTCGGGGACAGGGGGTGGCTACACCTTC.

The rearrangement uses TRBV4-2 and TRBJ2-1; 9 positions agree with TRBD1. This CDR3 is 14 amino acids long. The ends lost 2 bases at V and 10 bases at J; junction bases unmatched: 6. CDR1 is LGHNA and CDR2 is YNFKEQ in the germline V gene. The CDR3 spells CASSQLQGAGEQFF. DNA of the CDR3: TGTGCCAGCAGCCAACTACAGGGGGCAGGGGAGCAGTTCTTC.

The rearrangement links TRBV4-1 to TRBJ2-2, with 8 bases identical to TRBD1. Germline trimming cut 0 bases from V and 5 bases from J; bases unmatched to any gene: 8. From germline, CDR1 is MGHRA and CDR2 YSYEKL. The CDR3 runs to 17 residues. In nucleotides, the CDR3 is TGCGCCAGCAGCCAAGATAGCCGGACAGGGATTACCGGGGAGCTGTTTTTT. Translation gives CASSQDSRTGITGELFF.

The chain uses TRBV7-9 and TRBJ1-2; a weak D match, TRBD1 (5 bases). This CDR3 is 14 amino acids long. Germline lookup yields CDR1 SEHNR and CDR2 FQNEAQ (reference sequence). V lost 0 bases, J lost 4 bases, and 9 bases lay in between. The CDR3, as DNA: TGTGCCAGCAGCTTAGCCGGGGCGGGCTATGGCTACACCTTC. Protein: CASSLAGAGYGYTF.

The chain recombines TRBV6-5 with TRBJ1-1; D is possibly TRBD1 (6 bases). V was trimmed by 0 bases and J by 6 bases, leaving 11 bases between them. Germline CDR1 and CDR2: MNHEY and SVGAGI. CDR3 length: 14 residues. The CDR3 loop is CASSYSVGGSEAFF. DNA of the CDR3: TGTGCCAGCAGTTACTCGGTTGGGGGCTCTGAAGCTTTCTTT.

The genes are TRBV5-6 and TRBJ1-3; tentatively, D is TRBD1 (5 bases). Germline CDR1 SGHDT, CDR2 YYEEEE. The CDR3 extends over 15 amino acids. Between the trimmed V and J ends, which lost 0 bases and 2 bases, there was a span of 9 bases. Here the CDR3 reads CASSLVGTTGNTIYF. CDR3 in DNA: TGTGCCAGCAGCTTGGTAGGGACTACTGGAAACACCATATATTTT. The variable domain in full, with the rest retrieved from reference TRBV5-6 and TRBJ1-3, is DAGVTQSPTHLIKTRGQQVTLRCSPKSGHDTVSWYQQALGQGPQFIFQYYEEEERQRGNFPDRFSGHQFPNYSSELNVNALLLGDSALYLCASSLVGTTGNTIYFGEGSWLTVV.

This sequence joins TRBV28 and TRBJ2-7, with 7 nucleotides matching TRBD1. The junction had 5 bases not matched to a gene; V was cut back by 6 bases and J by 0 bases. There are 14 residues in the CDR3. In germline, CDR1 is MDHEN, CDR2 SYDVKM. The CDR3 is CASSLDRASYEQYF. CDR3 sequence (DNA): TGTGCCAGCAGCCTAGACAGGGCCTCCTACGAGCAGTACTTC.

The CDR3 DNA reads as TGTGCCAGCAGCTTAGCGGGGGGGCATAATTCACCCCTCCACTTT. Translating gives CASSLAGGHNSPLHF. The chain uses TRBV13 and TRBJ1-6; D is possibly TRBD1 (6 bases). V shed 1 base and J shed 5 bases, with 9 bases lying between them. CDR1 is PRHDT and CDR2 is FYEKMQ in the germline V gene (reference sequence). The CDR3 extends over 15 amino acids.